These 22 T cell receptor beta chains were all obtained from the same sample, sequenced in a study of identical twins. Via MiXCR, TCRdb re-called the 5' RACE reads, giving one row per CDR3 protein. The data hold about 790,000 distinct CDR3 sequences, with 15% to 20% observed a single time. These data were also reused for a study on T cells expressing NK-cell markers.

Sequencing was carried out using PBMCs. These receptor sequences come from a woman aged 18-29 years in good health.

The chain has TRBV7-9 and TRBJ1-4; D is unresolved. V lost 8 bases, J lost 0 bases, and 10 bases lay in between. Germline V gene lookup returns CDR1 SEHNR and CDR2 FQNEAQ (reference sequence). The CDR3 covers 14 residues. CDR3 sequence (DNA): TGTGCCAGCCTGGACGGTCCAACTAATGAAAAACTGTTTTTT. Its translation is CASLDGPTNEKLFF.

The chain links TRBV5-1 to TRBJ2-5, with D possibly being TRBD2 (6 bases). Germline CDR1 is SGHRS and CDR2 is YFSETQ. The CDR3 spans 14 residues. V was pared by 1 base and J by 4 bases, with 11 bases between. The CDR3 loop reads CASSLFTSRETQYF. The CDR3 DNA sequence: TGCGCCAGCAGCTTGTTCACTAGCAGAGAGACCCAGTACTTC.

This clonotype was detected a few times. CDR3 DNA: TGTGCCACCAGCCACGGCGGGTTGAATGAGCAGTTCTTC. Its translation: CATSHGGLNEQFF. This chain uses TRBV24-1 with TRBJ2-1; D is possibly TRBD2 (5 bases). The CDR3 is 13 amino acids. The ends were cut back, 7 bases at V and 7 bases at J, with 13 bases in the middle. Per the germline V gene, CDR1 is KGHDR and CDR2 is SFDVKD.

The chain combines TRBV15 with TRBJ2-3; D may correspond to TRBD1 or TRBD2 (5 bases each). CDR3 length: 12 residues. Trimming removed 1 base at V and 9 bases at J, with 8 bases between. Germline-derived CDR1 and CDR2 are LNHNV and YYDKDF (reference sequence). The CDR3 bases are TGTGCCACCAGCAGAGCGTGGGGGACGCAGTATTTT. Translating gives CATSRAWGTQYF.

The rearrangement links TRBV29-1 to TRBJ2-7; D unresolved. The CDR3 covers 10 residues. Germline values: CDR1 SQVTM, CDR2 ANQGSEA. Trimming removed 5 bases at V and 8 bases at J, with 10 bases between. In nucleotides, the CDR3 is TGCAGCGTTTTTGAGAGACAGCAGTACTTC. This sequence encodes CSVFERQQYF.

This clonotype was detected ten times or more. This chain links TRBV16 with TRBJ2-1; possible D gene TRBD2, 7 bases. In germline, CDR1 is KGHSY, CDR2 FQNENV. This CDR3 spans 14 amino acids. Trimming pared 7 bases from V and 8 bases from J, leaving 18 bases between. The CDR3 DNA sequence: TGTGCCAGCACCCTGCGGACCGGGGGGCATGAGCAGTTCTTC. Its translation is CASTLRTGGHEQFF.

The chain is built from TRBV7-2 and TRBJ2-1, with 7 bases identical to TRBD1. Germline V gene lookup returns CDR1 SGHTA and CDR2 FQGNSA. The CDR3 has 13 residues. The ends lost 4 bases at V and 7 bases at J; junction bases unmatched: 4. CDR3 region: CASSWSRGNEQFF. The CDR3 DNA reads TGTGCCAGCAGCTGGTCCAGGGGGAATGAGCAGTTCTTC. The entire variable domain, with the rest obtained from reference TRBV7-2 and TRBJ2-1, is as follows: GAGVSQSPSNKVTEKGKDVELRCDPISGHTALYWYRQSLGQGLEFLIYFQGNSAPDKSGLPSDRFSAERTGGSVSTLTIQRTQQEDSAVYLCASSWSRGNEQFFGPGTRLTVL.

This clonotype has a handful of counts. The chain is built from TRBV7-9 and TRBJ1-3, with a weak D call TRBD1 (5 bases). The CDR3 extends over 14 amino acids. Germline V gene lookup returns CDR1 SEHNR and CDR2 FQNEAQ (reference sequence). V was trimmed by 8 bases and J by 1 base, leaving 12 bases between them. This CDR3 is CASAPGPSGNTIYF. In nucleotides, the CDR3 is TGTGCCAGCGCCCCGGGGCCTTCTGGAAACACCATATATTTT.

The chain joins TRBV20-1 to TRBJ2-1; D not certain. Germline-derived CDR1 and CDR2 are DFQATT and SNEGSKA (reference sequence). CDR3 length equals 13 residues. V was clipped by 6 bases and J by 7 bases, with 16 bases between them. CDR3 coding DNA: TGCAGTGCCCCCCGCGACGAAAGGAATGAGCAGTTCTTC. Translating it yields CSAPRDERNEQFF.

This clonotype was observed a handful of times. The V and J genes are TRBV4-3 and TRBJ2-1; D is unclear. From germline, CDR1 is LGHNA and CDR2 YSLEER. Trimming left V 0 bases short and J 9 bases short, with 9 bases between. This CDR3 has 13 residues. CDR3 DNA: TGCGCCAGCAGCCAAGAGAGTGGACGTGAGCAGTTCTTC. Translating it yields CASSQESGREQFF.

The chain uses TRBV20-1 and TRBJ2-3, with a weak D call TRBD2 (6 bases). The V gene lost 3 bases and the J gene lost 2 bases, with 9 bases spanning the gap. CDR1 DFQATT and CDR2 SNEGSKA come from the germline V gene (reference sequence). There are 13 residues in the CDR3. The CDR3 DNA reads as TGCAGTGCTAGTCTAGCGACCACAGATACGCAGTATTTT. Translating it yields CSASLATTDTQYF.

V and J are TRBV3-1 and TRBJ2-1; no clear D gene. The CDR3 length is 15 residues. The germline V gene has CDR1 LGHDT and CDR2 YNNKEL (reference sequence). Trimming took 5 bases from V and 2 from J, leaving 13 bases between them. DNA for the CDR3: TGTGCCAGCAGCTACACCAATAATCCCTACAATGAGCAGTTCTTC. Encoded protein: CASSYTNNPYNEQFF.

This clonotype was seen a handful of times. The V gene is TRBV6-1, the J gene TRBJ2-3, with D hard to call. This CDR3 is 17 amino acids long. Trimming removed 7 bases from V and 0 bases from J, with 20 bases in between. Germline lookup yields CDR1 MNHNS and CDR2 SASEGT. The CDR3, as DNA: TGTGCCAGCACTAAGGCGCTCTGGCTTACTAGCACAGATACGCAGTATTTT. Residues: CASTKALWLTSTDTQYF.

The chain combines TRBV29-1 with TRBJ2-1; a possible D gene is TRBD1 (6 bases). Deletions cut 1 base from V and 6 bases from J, with 10 bases between. CDR3 length equals 13 residues. Germline V gene sequence: CDR1 SQVTM, CDR2 ANQGSEA. The CDR3 DNA reads TGCAGCGTTGAAGGGACAGCCACCAATGAGCAGTTCTTC. Its protein is CSVEGTATNEQFF.

This clonotype turned up a few times. The rearrangement uses TRBV7-2 and TRBJ2-1, with a possible D match to TRBD2 (6 bases). The germline gives CDR1 SGHTA, CDR2 FQGNSA. The CDR3 runs to 14 residues. Trimming shortened V by 10 bases and J by 4 bases, and 17 bases separated the two germline ends. The DNA for the CDR3 is TGTGCCACCTCCCGCGGGATGAGGTACAATGAGCAGTTCTTC. Encoded protein: CATSRGMRYNEQFF.

This clonotype was observed at least ten times. The genes are TRBV6-5 and TRBJ1-4; D call uncertain. V was cut by 0 bases and J by 8 bases, with 10 bases left in between. The CDR3 is made up of 14 amino acids. Looked up from germline, CDR1 is MNHEY and CDR2 is SVGAGI. The CDR3 region is CASSYSGMGEKLFF. The CDR3 DNA follows: TGTGCCAGCAGTTACTCAGGGATGGGGGAAAAACTGTTTTTT.

The chain is built from TRBV7-6 and TRBJ2-7; TRBD2 matches 10 bases. The J segment lost 1 base and the V segment lost 1 base, leaving 4 bases of the junction unmatched. The CDR3 contains 16 residues. Germline lookup yields CDR1 SGHVS and CDR2 FNYEAQ. The CDR3: CASSLEAGGNSYEQYF. The CDR3 coding sequence is TGTGCCAGCAGCTTAGAAGCGGGAGGGAATTCCTACGAGCAGTACTTC.

This clonotype was seen more than once but under ten times. This chain uses TRBV7-2 with TRBJ1-2, with TRBD1 matching over 7 bases. Germline V gives CDR1 SGHTA, CDR2 FQGNSA. V shed 1 base, J shed 4 bases, and the junction held 6 bases outside the gene matches. This CDR3 is 15 amino acids long. This CDR3 is CASSLDPGQSYGYTF. In DNA form, the CDR3 reads TGTGCCAGCAGCTTAGACCCGGGACAGAGCTATGGCTACACCTTC.

Many counts were recorded for this clonotype. The chain uses TRBV11-3 and TRBJ1-1; D is uncertain. Deletions cut 1 base from V and 1 base from J, with 7 bases between. Germline V gene sequence: CDR1 SGHNT, CDR2 YENEEA. The CDR3 consists of 14 residues. The CDR3 DNA reads TGTGCCAGCAGCTTAGGGGTAGGGAACACTGAAGCTTTCTTT. Protein: CASSLGVGNTEAFF.

In this sample, this clonotype turned up many times. This rearrangement joins TRBV20-1 to TRBJ2-5; D call uncertain. Trimming removed 3 bases at V and 5 bases at J, with 13 bases between. CDR1 and CDR2 from the germline V gene are DFQATT and SNEGSKA (reference sequence). The length of the CDR3 is 13 residues. This CDR3 is CSASDPNGETQYF. For the CDR3, the DNA is TGCAGTGCTAGTGATCCGAACGGGGAGACCCAGTACTTC.

This clonotype occurred a few times. This chain joins TRBV7-2 and TRBJ2-1; D tentatively reads TRBD1 or TRBD2 (5 bases each). The germline gives CDR1 SGHTA, CDR2 FQGNSA. V lost 1 base to trimming and J lost 0 bases, with 7 bases between them. The CDR3 runs to 15 residues. The CDR3 region is CASSLGGVSYNEQFF. The CDR3 bases are TGTGCCAGCAGCTTAGGAGGGGTCTCCTACAATGAGCAGTTCTTC.

This clonotype has only a few counts. This sequence joins TRBV4-3 and TRBJ2-5, with 12 bases identical to TRBD2. V dropped 4 bases and J dropped 5; count of bases not matched to a gene: 8. This CDR3 has 16 residues. Germline assignment: CDR1 LGHNA and CDR2 YSLEER. The CDR3 DNA reads as TGCGCCAGCAGCCGAGATTTTACTAGCGGGGGGGAGACCCAGTACTTC. Amino acid sequence: CASSRDFTSGGETQYF.